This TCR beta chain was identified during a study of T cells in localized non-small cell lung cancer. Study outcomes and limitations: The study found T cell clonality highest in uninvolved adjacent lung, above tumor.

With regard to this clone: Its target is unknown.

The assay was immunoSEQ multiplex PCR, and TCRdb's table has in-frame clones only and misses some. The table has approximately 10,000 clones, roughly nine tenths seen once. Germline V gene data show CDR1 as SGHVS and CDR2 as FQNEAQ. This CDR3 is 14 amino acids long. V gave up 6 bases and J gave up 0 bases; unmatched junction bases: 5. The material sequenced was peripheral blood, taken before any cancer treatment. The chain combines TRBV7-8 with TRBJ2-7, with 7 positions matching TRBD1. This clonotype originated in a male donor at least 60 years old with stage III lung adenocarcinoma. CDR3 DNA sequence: TGTGCCAGCAGTCATCGGGACAGCTCCTACGAGCAGTACTTC. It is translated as CASSHRDSSYEQYF.